The 26 T cell receptor beta chains below all came from one sample that was sequenced in a study of blood T cells in healthy people across ages. Together with a sample-barcoded 5' primer, a J-beta primer mix was included in a second PCR lasting about 7 to 11 cycles. TCRdb called the 5' RACE reads again in MiXCR, with one record for every CDR3 protein. This sample yields around 800,000 distinct CDR3 sequences, of which about a quarter are seen a single time; 2.5% to 3.5% belongs to the top ten. The same sample was also used in a study of T cells of mothers and their children.

What was sequenced was blood. Source of these receptors: a boy aged 10-17 years in good health.

The sample holds a few counts of this clonotype. This chain joins TRBV9 and TRBJ2-2; 7 bases fit TRBD1. CDR1 and CDR2 (germline): SGDLS, YYNGEE. The length of the CDR3 is 16 residues. V was pared by 3 bases and J by 5 bases, with 10 bases of the junction left unmatched. The CDR3 protein is CASSASRDSRTGELFF. CDR3 sequence (DNA): TGTGCCAGCAGCGCCTCACGGGACAGCCGGACCGGGGAGCTGTTTTTT.

The sample holds one count of this clonotype. A much larger clone is a single base away; this may be a read error. The V call is TRBV12-3 or TRBV12-4, the J call TRBJ2-1; 11 nucleotides agree with TRBD2. V was pared by 6 bases and J by 5 bases, with 3 bases of the junction left unmatched. CDR3 size: 14 residues. This CDR3 is CASSYSGGDNEQFF. The CDR3 region has the DNA TGTGCCAGCAGCTATAGCGGGGGGGACAATGAGCAGTTCTTC.

The rearrangement links TRBV7-9 to TRBJ2-3; the match to TRBD2 covers 7 bases. The CDR3 extends over 15 amino acids. Germline CDR1 is SEHNR and CDR2 is FQNEAQ (reference sequence). V lost 4 bases and J lost 5; bases outside the gene matches: 9. The CDR3: CASSSPGTTKDTQYF. CDR3 coding DNA: TGTGCCAGCAGCTCCCCCGGGACTACAAAAGATACGCAGTATTTT.

This clonotype is a singleton in its sample. This chain links TRBV20-1 with TRBJ2-6; 10 bases line up with TRBD2. This CDR3 region has 17 residues. Per germline, CDR1 DFQATT and CDR2 SNEGSKA (reference sequence). V shed 3 bases and J 0 bases; nucleotides not matched to a gene: 5. The CDR3 bases are TGCAGTGCTAGTGCTAGCGGGAGCTTCTCTGGGGCCAACGTCCTGACTTTC. Translating it yields CSASASGSFSGANVLTF.

The J gene is TRBJ2-2, the V gene TRBV7-9; D tentatively reads TRBD1 or TRBD2 (5 bases each). The CDR3 totals 19 residues. V lost 2 bases and J 4 bases, leaving 23 bases between the germline ends. CDR1 is SEHNR and CDR2 is FQNEAQ in the germline V gene (reference sequence). The CDR3 DNA is TGTGCCAGCAGCTTAAGGATCTTTCGGGACGAACATTTCACCGGGGAGCTGTTTTTT. Its translation: CASSLRIFRDEHFTGELFF.

V is TRBV20-1 and J is TRBJ2-3; 12 bases map to TRBD2. The germline V gene encodes CDR1 DFQATT and CDR2 SNEGSKA (reference sequence). Trimming cost V 0 bases and J 6 bases; bases outside gene matches: 7. The CDR3 runs to 16 residues. The CDR3 region is CSARDPPLAGGDTQYF. Here the CDR3 DNA reads TGCAGTGCTAGAGATCCTCCCCTAGCGGGGGGGGATACGCAGTATTTT.

This chain connects TRBV3-1 to TRBJ1-2; 7 nucleotides match TRBD1. Germline assignment: CDR1 LGHDT and CDR2 YNNKEL (reference sequence). The CDR3 spans 13 residues. Trimming at V came to 3 bases and at J to 8 bases, leaving 6 bases not matched to a gene. Here the CDR3 reads CASSQGGQVGYTF. CDR3 in DNA: TGTGCCAGCAGCCAGGGTGGACAGGTGGGCTACACCTTC.

This sequence joins TRBV19 and TRBJ1-5; a weak D match, TRBD1 (5 bases). The CDR3 extends over 13 amino acids. Germline V gene lookup returns CDR1 LNHDA and CDR2 SQIVND (reference sequence). The V end lost 7 bases, the J end lost 7 bases, and 14 bases lay between the germline ends. DNA of the CDR3: TGTGCCAGTATTCCAGGGACGGGGCAGCCCCAGCATTTT. As protein: CASIPGTGQPQHF.

This clonotype showed up just a few times. The chain has TRBV10-3 and TRBJ2-1; TRBD1 agrees at 9 bases. This CDR3 contains 14 residues. Losses at the gene ends were 8 bases for V and 5 bases for J; bases not matched to a gene: 7. CDR1 ENHRY and CDR2 SYGVKD come from the germline V gene. In DNA, the CDR3 is TGTGCCATCGAGGACAGGGGCGAGGACAATGAGCAGTTCTTC. Encoded protein: CAIEDRGEDNEQFF.

The chain uses TRBV20-1 and TRBJ2-5; 7 bases line up with TRBD2. In germline, CDR1 is DFQATT, CDR2 SNEGSKA (reference sequence). The length of the CDR3 is 16 residues. V dropped 2 bases and J dropped 0; count of bases not matched to a gene: 9. The CDR3 coding sequence is TGCAGTGCTAGAAGGGTCGCTAGCGGAGACCAAGAGACCCAGTACTTC. This gives the protein CSARRVASGDQETQYF.

This clonotype was detected a few times. The rearrangement uses TRBV6-5 and TRBJ2-3; D perhaps matches TRBD2 (6 bases). CDR1 is MNHEY and CDR2 is SVGAGI in the germline V gene. V lost 8 bases to trimming and J lost 8 bases, with 11 bases between them. The CDR3 has 11 amino acids. In nucleotides, the CDR3 is TGTGCCAGCGGCGGGGAGGCTACGCAGTATTTT. It is translated as CASGGEATQYF.

The chain employs TRBV2 and TRBJ1-2; TRBD1 might be the D (5 bases). V was trimmed by 4 bases and J by 6 bases, leaving 12 bases between them. Germline V CDR1 and CDR2: SNHLY, FYNNEI. The CDR3 loop spans 13 amino acids. The CDR3 nucleotides read TGTGCCAGCAGTGTTGGCAGGGAGGATGGCTACACCTTC. Translation gives CASSVGREDGYTF.

This clonotype occurred a few times. The gene calls are TRBV15 and TRBJ1-3; D possibly corresponds to TRBD1 (5 bases). V was pared by 4 bases and J by 3 bases, with 19 bases between. The germline CDR1 and CDR2 sequences are LNHNV and YYDKDF (reference sequence). The CDR3 is 17 amino acids. The CDR3 bases are TGTGCCACCAGCACCCCGCAGCATGGGGCGGGTGGAAACACCATATATTTT. This translates into CATSTPQHGAGGNTIYF.

V usage is TRBV6-5 and J usage is TRBJ2-1; 8 nucleotides agree with TRBD2. This CDR3 has 14 amino acids. The V and J ends lost 6 bases and 7 bases, in that order; junction bases with no gene match: 8. The germline CDR1 and CDR2 sequences are MNHEY and SVGAGI. This CDR3 reads CASSGGDSSNEQFF. In DNA, the CDR3 is TGTGCCAGCAGCGGGGGGGACTCCTCAAATGAGCAGTTCTTC.

The chain carries TRBV28 and TRBJ2-7; perhaps D is TRBD1 or TRBD2 (6 bases each). The closer fit of TRBJ2-5 to the DNA end suggests the J call may be wrong. The CDR3 is made up of 16 amino acids. The germline V gene has CDR1 MDHEN and CDR2 SYDVKM. The CDR3 loop is CASSPLRTAGVETQYF. For the CDR3, the DNA is TGTGCCAGCAGTCCCCTCCGGACAGCGGGTGTCGAGACCCAGTACTTC.

There are a few counts of this clonotype. This chain connects TRBV15 to TRBJ1-1; 10 bases match TRBD1. V lost 8 bases to trimming and J lost 4 bases; unmatched junction nucleotides: 1. The CDR3 is 12 residues long. Germline V gene lookup returns CDR1 LNHNV and CDR2 YYDKDF (reference sequence). Here the CDR3 DNA reads TGTGCCACCCGACAGGGGGCCACTGAAGCTTTCTTT. As protein: CATRQGATEAFF. The full variable domain, rest sourced from reference TRBV15 and TRBJ1-1, is DAMVIQNPRYQVTQFGKPVTLSCSQTLNHNVMYWYQQKSSQAPKLLFHYYDKDFNNEADTPDNFQSRRPNTSFCFLDIRSPGLGDTAMYLCATRQGATEAFFGQGTRLTVV.

The chain is built from TRBV20-1 and TRBJ2-1, with 11 bases lining up with TRBD2. The CDR3 is 14 amino acids. Germline assignment: CDR1 DFQATT and CDR2 SNEGSKA (reference sequence). The trim removed 6 bases at V and 7 bases at J, leaving 8 bases unmatched. In nucleotides, the CDR3 is TGCAGTGCGGTAACTAGCGGGAGTTATAATGAGCAGTTCTTC. It translates to CSAVTSGSYNEQFF.

CDR3 nucleotide sequence: TGTGCCAGCTCACGCTGGGCTAGCGGGGGCAACGGAGATACGCAGTATTTT. Translation: CASSRWASGGNGDTQYF. The rearrangement joins TRBV18 to TRBJ2-3; 10 bases map to TRBD2. CDR1 and CDR2 (germline): KGHSH, LQKENI. There are 17 residues in the CDR3. V trimming: 4 bases; J trimming: 5 bases; junction bases outside the gene matches: 12.

The chain uses TRBV6-5 and TRBJ2-2; a weak D match, TRBD1 (6 bases). The CDR3 is 14 residues long. Germline-derived CDR1 and CDR2 are MNHEY and SVGAGI. With 7 bases removed from V and 2 bases from J, the gap between germline ends came to 11 bases. The CDR3 nucleotides read TGTGCCAGCAATCAGGGGATAAACACCGGGGAGCTGTTTTTT. It codes for CASNQGINTGELFF.

The sample holds many counts of this clonotype. A single base separates this from a much larger clone, so it may be a read error. CDR3 sequence reads: CASSARDSSYYEQCF. The CDR3 nucleotides read TGTGCCAGCAGTGCTCGGGACAGCTCCTACTACGAGCAGTGCTTC. The chain combines TRBV25-1 with TRBJ2-7; 7 nucleotides line up with TRBD1. Germline V lookup: CDR1 MGHDK, CDR2 SYGVNS. The CDR3 consists of 15 residues.

This chain connects TRBV7-9 to TRBJ1-6; D gene unclear. This CDR3 spans 13 amino acids. V gave up 2 bases and J gave up 9 bases, with 8 bases separating them. CDR1 is SEHNR and CDR2 is FQNEAQ in the germline V gene (reference sequence). CDR3 sequence reads: CASSLSGGSPLHF. CDR3 DNA sequence: TGTGCCAGCAGCTTATCGGGAGGTTCACCCCTCCACTTT.

This sequence joins TRBV6-1 and TRBJ1-4; D perhaps matches TRBD1 (6 bases). The CDR3 is 14 amino acids. The V and J ends lost 7 bases and 8 bases respectively, with 17 bases between them. The germline V gene encodes CDR1 MNHNS and CDR2 SASEGT. In DNA, the CDR3 is TGTGCCAGCATCTGGGGGCAGGGTCTAGAAAAACTGTTTTTT. Translated: CASIWGQGLEKLFF.

CDR3 amino acids: CSGVTGSYEQYF. CDR3 sequence (DNA): TGCAGCGGGGTGACAGGCAGCTACGAGCAGTACTTC. V usage is TRBV29-1 and J usage is TRBJ2-7; maybe TRBD1 (6 bases). This CDR3 is built from 12 residues. V lost 7 bases and J 3 bases, leaving 13 bases between the germline ends. Germline values: CDR1 SQVTM, CDR2 ANQGSEA.

The rearrangement links TRBV12-5 to TRBJ2-4, with 8 nucleotides matching TRBD1. Unmatched junction bases numbered 6, after V lost 5 bases and J lost 0 bases. The CDR3 contains 16 residues. Germline V CDR1 and CDR2: LGHNT, FRNRAP. The CDR3 loop is CASGDQGALAKNIQYF. The CDR3, as DNA: TGTGCTAGTGGTGACCAGGGGGCCCTAGCCAAAAACATTCAGTACTTC.

This sequence joins TRBV25-1 and TRBJ2-5; D is ambiguous. Per germline, CDR1 MGHDK and CDR2 SYGVNS. With 7 bases removed from V and 1 base from J, the gap between germline ends came to 16 bases. This CDR3 region has 15 residues. The CDR3 loop is CASTPPWRPQETQYF. CDR3 nucleotide sequence: TGTGCCAGCACTCCACCTTGGCGGCCCCAAGAGACCCAGTACTTC.

The table lists this clonotype with a few counts. The rearrangement links TRBV27 to TRBJ1-6, with D uncertain. Per the germline V gene, CDR1 is MNHEY and CDR2 is SMNVEV (reference sequence). Trimming shortened V by 7 bases and J by 8 bases, and 12 bases separated the two germline ends. This CDR3 contains 13 residues. CDR3 protein: CASNRGGYSPLHF. For the CDR3, the DNA is TGTGCCAGCAACCGAGGCGGATATTCACCCCTCCACTTT.